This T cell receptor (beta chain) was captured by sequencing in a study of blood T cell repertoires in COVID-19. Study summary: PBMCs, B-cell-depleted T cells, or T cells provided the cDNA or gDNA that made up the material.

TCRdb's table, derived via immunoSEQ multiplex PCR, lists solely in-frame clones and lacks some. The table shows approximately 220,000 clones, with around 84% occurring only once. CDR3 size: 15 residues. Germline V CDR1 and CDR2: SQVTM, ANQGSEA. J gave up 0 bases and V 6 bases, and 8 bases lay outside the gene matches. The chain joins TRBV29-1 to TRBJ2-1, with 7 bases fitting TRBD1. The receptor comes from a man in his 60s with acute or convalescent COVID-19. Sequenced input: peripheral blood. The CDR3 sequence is CSVPIQGVSYNEQFF. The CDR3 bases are TGCAGCGTACCCATTCAGGGGGTCTCCTACAATGAGCAGTTCTTC.